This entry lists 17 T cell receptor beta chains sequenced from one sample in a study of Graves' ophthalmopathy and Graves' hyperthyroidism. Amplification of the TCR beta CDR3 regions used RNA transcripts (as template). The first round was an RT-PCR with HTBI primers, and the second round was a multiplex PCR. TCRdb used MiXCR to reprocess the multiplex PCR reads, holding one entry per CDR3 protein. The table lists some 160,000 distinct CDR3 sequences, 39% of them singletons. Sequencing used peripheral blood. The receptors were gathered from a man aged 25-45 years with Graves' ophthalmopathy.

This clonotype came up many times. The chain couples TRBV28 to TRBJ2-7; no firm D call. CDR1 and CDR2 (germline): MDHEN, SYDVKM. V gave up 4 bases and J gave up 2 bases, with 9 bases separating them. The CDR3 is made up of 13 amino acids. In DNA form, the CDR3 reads TGTGCCAGCAGTTCGCAAACTCCCTACGAGCAGTACTTC. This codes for CASSSQTPYEQYF. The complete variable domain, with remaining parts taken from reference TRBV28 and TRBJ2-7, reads DVKVTQSSRYLVKRTGEKVFLECVQDMDHENMFWYRQDPGLGLRLIYFSYDVKMKEKGDIPEGYSVSREKKERFSLILESASTNQTSMYLCASSSQTPYEQYFGPGTRLTVT.

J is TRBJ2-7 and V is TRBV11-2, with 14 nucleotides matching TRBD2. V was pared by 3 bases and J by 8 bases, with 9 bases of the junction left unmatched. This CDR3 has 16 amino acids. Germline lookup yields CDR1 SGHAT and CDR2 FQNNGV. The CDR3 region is CASSLTSGRAGYKQYF. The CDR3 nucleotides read TGTGCCAGCAGCTTGACTAGCGGGAGGGCCGGTTACAAGCAGTACTTC.

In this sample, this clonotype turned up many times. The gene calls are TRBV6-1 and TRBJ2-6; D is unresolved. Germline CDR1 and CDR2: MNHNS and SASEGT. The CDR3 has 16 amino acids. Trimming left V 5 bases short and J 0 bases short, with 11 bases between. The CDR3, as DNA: TGTGCCAGCAGTCAACGCCCGAGCTCTGGGGCCAACGTCCTGACTTTC. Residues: CASSQRPSSGANVLTF.

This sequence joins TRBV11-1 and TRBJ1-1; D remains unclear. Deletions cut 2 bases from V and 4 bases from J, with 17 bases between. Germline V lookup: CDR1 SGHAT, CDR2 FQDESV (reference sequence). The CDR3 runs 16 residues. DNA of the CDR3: TGTGCCAGCAGCTTACAGGATGTGGGAGGCGGCACTGAAGCTTTCTTT. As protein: CASSLQDVGGGTEAFF.

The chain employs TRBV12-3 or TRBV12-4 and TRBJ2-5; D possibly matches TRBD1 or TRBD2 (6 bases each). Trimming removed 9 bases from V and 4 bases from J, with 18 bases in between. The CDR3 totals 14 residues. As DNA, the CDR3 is TGTGCCAGTTCTGATTGGGGGGCCGGAGAGACCCAGTACTTC. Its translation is CASSDWGAGETQYF.

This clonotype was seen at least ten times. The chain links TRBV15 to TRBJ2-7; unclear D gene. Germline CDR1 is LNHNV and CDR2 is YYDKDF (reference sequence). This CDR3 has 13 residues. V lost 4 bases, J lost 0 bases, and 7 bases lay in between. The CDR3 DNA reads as TGTGCCACCAGCAAAGCCAGCTCCTACGAGCAGTACTTC. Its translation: CATSKASSYEQYF.

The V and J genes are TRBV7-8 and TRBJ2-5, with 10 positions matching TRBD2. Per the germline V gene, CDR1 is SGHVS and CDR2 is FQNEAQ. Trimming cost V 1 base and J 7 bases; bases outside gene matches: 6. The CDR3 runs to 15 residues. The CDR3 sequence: CASSLGTSGLGTQYF. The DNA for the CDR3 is TGTGCCAGCAGCTTAGGGACTAGCGGATTGGGGACCCAGTACTTC.

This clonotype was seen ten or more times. The CDR3 DNA reads as TGTGCCAGCAGAGACGGGAATTTGGCTGGCTACACCTTC. This gives the protein CASRDGNLAGYTF. J is TRBJ1-2 and V is TRBV2; D is undetermined. Trimming took 6 bases from V and 7 from J, leaving 15 bases between them. CDR1 and CDR2 (germline): SNHLY, FYNNEI. The CDR3 consists of 13 residues.

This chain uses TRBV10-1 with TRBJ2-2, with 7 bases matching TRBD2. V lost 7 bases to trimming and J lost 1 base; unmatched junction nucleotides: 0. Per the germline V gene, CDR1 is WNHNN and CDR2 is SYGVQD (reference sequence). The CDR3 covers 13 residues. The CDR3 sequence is CASTGGNTGELFF. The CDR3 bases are TGCGCCAGCACGGGGGGGAACACCGGGGAGCTGTTTTTT.

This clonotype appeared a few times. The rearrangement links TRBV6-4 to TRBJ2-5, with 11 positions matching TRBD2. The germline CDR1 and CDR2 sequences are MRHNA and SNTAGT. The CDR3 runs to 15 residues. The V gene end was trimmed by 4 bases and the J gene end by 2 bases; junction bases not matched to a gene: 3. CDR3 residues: CASSAIAGGQETQYF. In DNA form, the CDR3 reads TGTGCCAGCAGTGCTATAGCGGGAGGGCAAGAGACCCAGTACTTC.

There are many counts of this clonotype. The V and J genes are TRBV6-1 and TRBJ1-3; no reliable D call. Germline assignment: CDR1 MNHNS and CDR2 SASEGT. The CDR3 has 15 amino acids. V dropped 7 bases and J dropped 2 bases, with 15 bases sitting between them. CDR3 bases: TGTGCCAGCACCTCTTTTGGGAGGCCTGGAAACACCATATATTTT. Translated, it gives CASTSFGRPGNTIYF.

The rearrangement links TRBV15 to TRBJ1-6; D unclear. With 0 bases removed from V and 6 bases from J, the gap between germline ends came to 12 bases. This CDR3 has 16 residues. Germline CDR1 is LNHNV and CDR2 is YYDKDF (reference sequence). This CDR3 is CATSREGGIGNSPLHF. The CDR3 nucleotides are TGTGCCACCAGCAGAGAAGGCGGGATTGGTAATTCACCCCTCCACTTT.

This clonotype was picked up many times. The CDR3 loop is CASRHDLNTEAFF. The CDR3 DNA follows: TGTGCCAGCAGACACGACCTGAACACTGAAGCTTTCTTT. The gene calls are TRBV6-2 or TRBV6-3 and TRBJ1-1; D is uncertain. V was clipped by 6 bases and J by 0 bases, with 8 bases between them. This CDR3 is built from 13 residues. Germline V lookup: CDR1 MNHEY, CDR2 SVGEGT.

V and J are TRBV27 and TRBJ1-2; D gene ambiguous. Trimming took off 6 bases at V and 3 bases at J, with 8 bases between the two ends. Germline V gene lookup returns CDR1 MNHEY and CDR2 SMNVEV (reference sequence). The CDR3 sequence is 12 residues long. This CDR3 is CASSHGYYGYTF. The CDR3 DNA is TGTGCCAGCAGCCATGGTTACTATGGCTACACCTTC.

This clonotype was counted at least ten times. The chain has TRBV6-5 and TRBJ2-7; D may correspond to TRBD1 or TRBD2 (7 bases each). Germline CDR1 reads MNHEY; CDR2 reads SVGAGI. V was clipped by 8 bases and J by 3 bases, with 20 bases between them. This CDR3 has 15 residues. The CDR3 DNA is TGTGCCAGCTCTTCGCAAGCGGGACAGTACTACGAGCAGTACTTC. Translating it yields CASSSQAGQYYEQYF.

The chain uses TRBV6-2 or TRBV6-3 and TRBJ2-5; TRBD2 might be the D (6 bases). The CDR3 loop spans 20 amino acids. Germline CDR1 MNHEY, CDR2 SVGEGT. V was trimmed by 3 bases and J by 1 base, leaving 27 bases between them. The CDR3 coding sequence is TGTGCCAGCAGTTATCTGTGGACGGGACTCGCTAACCCAACCCAAGAGACCCAGTACTTC. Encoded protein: CASSYLWTGLANPTQETQYF.

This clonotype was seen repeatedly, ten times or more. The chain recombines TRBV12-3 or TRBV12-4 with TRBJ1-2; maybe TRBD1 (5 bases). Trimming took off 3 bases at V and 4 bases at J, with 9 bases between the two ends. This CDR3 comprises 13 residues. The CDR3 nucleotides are TGTGCCAGCAGTTTGACAGACTTCTATGGCTACACCTTC. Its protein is CASSLTDFYGYTF.